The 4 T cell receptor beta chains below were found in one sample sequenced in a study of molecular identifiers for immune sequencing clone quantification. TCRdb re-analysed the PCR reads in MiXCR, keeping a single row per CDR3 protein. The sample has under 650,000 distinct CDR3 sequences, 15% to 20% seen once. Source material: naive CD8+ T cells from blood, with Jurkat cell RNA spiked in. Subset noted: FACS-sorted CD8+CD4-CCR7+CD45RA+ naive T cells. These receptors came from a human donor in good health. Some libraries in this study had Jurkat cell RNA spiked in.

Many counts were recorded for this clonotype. CDR3 loop: CASSQQGQRETQYF. CDR3 in DNA: TGTGCCAGCAGTCAACAGGGGCAGAGGGAGACCCAGTACTTC. J is TRBJ2-5 and V is TRBV12-3 or TRBV12-4; 7 positions agree with TRBD1. The CDR3 length is 14 residues. V dropped 5 bases and J dropped 5; count of bases not matched to a gene: 8.

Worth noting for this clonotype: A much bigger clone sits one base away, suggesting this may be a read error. The chain's CDR3 is CASSQMDAPNNEQFF. The CDR3 bases are TGTGCCAGCAGCCAAATGGATGCGCCGAACAATGAGCAGTTCTTC. The chain recombines TRBV7-2 with TRBJ2-1; D remains unclear. CDR1 is SGHTA, CDR2 FQGNSA, per germline. The length of the CDR3 is 15 residues. Trimming removed 5 bases from V and 5 bases from J, with 16 bases in between.

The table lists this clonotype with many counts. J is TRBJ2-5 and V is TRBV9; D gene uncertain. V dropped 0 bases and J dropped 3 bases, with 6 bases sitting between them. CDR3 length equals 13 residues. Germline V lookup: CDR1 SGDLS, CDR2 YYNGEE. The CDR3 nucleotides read TGTGCCAGCAGCGTAGAATGGGAAGAGACCCAGTACTTC. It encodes CASSVEWEETQYF.

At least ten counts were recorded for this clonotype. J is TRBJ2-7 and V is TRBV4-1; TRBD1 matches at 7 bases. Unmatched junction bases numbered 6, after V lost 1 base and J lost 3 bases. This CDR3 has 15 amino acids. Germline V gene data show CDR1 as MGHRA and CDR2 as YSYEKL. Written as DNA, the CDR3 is TGCGCCAGCAGCCAAGTTTTCGACAGGGTCTACGAGCAGTACTTC. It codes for CASSQVFDRVYEQYF.